The clone carrying this T cell receptor (beta chain) appeared once. From the RT-PCR reads, TCRdb called clonotypes with MiXCR, one entry per CDR3 protein. Seen here are about 960,000 distinct CDR3 sequences, under 20% observed once, and the top ten hold around 6%. Germline V CDR1 and CDR2: ENHRY, SYGVKD. Trimming took 3 bases from V and 6 from J; bases not matched to a gene: 7. The CDR3 loop spans 16 amino acids. These data originate in a study of patients and donors after allogeneic stem cell transplantation. Sequenced material: blood, either unsorted or a sorted T cell fraction (not recorded which). The TCR was taken from a human donor who was either an allogeneic HSCT recipient or a stem cell or donor lymphocyte infusion donor (not recorded which). It is not recorded whose cells these are; they may come from a transplant donor. The V gene is TRBV10-3, the J gene TRBJ2-2; 10 positions match TRBD1. This CDR3 reads CAISDTGTGVSGELFF. CDR3 in DNA: TGTGCCATCAGTGACACCGGGACAGGGGTATCCGGGGAGCTGTTTTTT.